Listed below are T cell receptor beta chains from one sample, sequenced in a study of cytomegalovirus exposure and HLA in healthy donors. The repertoire was sequenced with immunoSEQ multiplex PCR; TCRdb's copy has only in-frame clones and lacks some. The sample holds about 130,000 clones. The sequenced sample consisted of PBMCs. These receptors all stem from a woman aged 40-49 years in good health and CMV-seropositive. Both conserved end residues are part of each CDR3. D genes are given only for firm matches.

length	J	D	V	CDR3	DNA
16	TRBJ2-7	TRBD2	TRBV28	CASRYGTSGGGYEQYF	TGTGCCAGCAGATACGGGACTAGCGGAGGGGGGTACGAGCAGTACTTC
15	TRBJ1-2	-	TRBV28	CASSSPTGGNYGYTF	TGTGCCAGCAGTTCTCCCACGGGAGGGAACTATGGCTACACCTTC
13	TRBJ2-7	-	TRBV25-1	CASRASGGYEQYF	TGTGCCAGCAGAGCCTCGGGCGGGTACGAGCAGTACTTC
14	TRBJ1-2	-	TRBV15	CATGAGINNYGYTF	TGTGCCACTGGGGCGGGGATAAATAACTATGGCTACACCTTC
13	TRBJ2-2	-	TRBV5-4	CASSLVGSGELFF	TGTGCCAGCAGCTTGGTCGGTTCCGGGGAGCTGTTTTTT
14	TRBJ1-6	TRBD1	TRBV14	CASSFDRAGSPLHF	TGTGCCAGCAGCTTCGACAGGGCCGGGTCACCCCTCCACTTT
13	TRBJ1-2	-	TRBV6-5	CASSGRGSQGYTF	TGCGCCAGCTCCGGGAGGGGGAGTCAGGGCTACACCTTC
14	TRBJ2-5	-	TRBV9	CASSVGVTQETQYF	TGTGCCAGCAGCGTAGGAGTCACCCAAGAGACCCAGTACTTC
13	TRBJ2-7	TRBD1	TRBV27	CASNSQGQYEQYF	TGTGCCAGTAATTCTCAGGGACAGTACGAGCAGTACTTC
15	TRBJ2-3	TRBD2	TRBV7-9	CASSPRSGRSDTQYF	TGTGCCAGCAGCCCTCGGAGCGGGAGATCCGATACGCAGTATTTT
12	TRBJ2-5	-	TRBV30	CAWKYSQETQYF	TGTGCCTGGAAGTACTCCCAAGAGACCCAGTACTTC
13	TRBJ1-2	TRBD1	TRBV15	CATSRDGRGQAAF	TGTGCCACCAGCAGAGATGGCAGGGGGCAGGCGGCCTTC
14	TRBJ2-7	TRBD2	TRBV7-2	CASTRLASSYEQYF	TGTGCCAGCACCCGACTAGCGAGCTCCTACGAGCAGTACTTC
15	TRBJ1-2	TRBD1	TRBV6-5	CASALQGWKIHGYTF	TGTGCCAGCGCCCTACAGGGGTGGAAGATTCATGGCTACACCTTC
16	TRBJ2-3	-	TRBV27	CASSSHRVGAGDTQYF	TGTGCCAGCAGTTCCCACAGGGTAGGTGCGGGAGATACGCAGTATTTT
16	TRBJ2-5	TRBD2	TRBV6-1	CASSDRAGDGQETQYF	TGTGCCAGCAGTGATCGCGCGGGAGACGGGCAAGAGACCCAGTACTTC
16	TRBJ2-1	TRBD1	TRBV25-1	CASSEQNGTAYNEQFF	TGTGCCAGCAGTGAACAGAACGGGACAGCATACAATGAGCAGTTCTTC
15	TRBJ2-1	TRBD1	TRBV6-4	CASSDGTGDTNEQFF	TGTGCCAGCAGTGACGGGACAGGGGATACCAATGAGCAGTTCTTC
18	TRBJ2-3	TRBD2	TRBV18	CASSPVGTSGSRGGTQYF	TGTGCCAGCTCACCGGTGGGGACTAGCGGCAGTCGGGGCGGTACGCAGTATTTT
13	TRBJ2-1	TRBD2	TRBV29-1	CSVGLAGPNEQFF	TGCAGCGTAGGACTAGCGGGCCCCAATGAGCAGTTCTTC
13	TRBJ1-3	-	TRBV9	CASSDGTGNTIYF	TGTGCCAGCAGCGACGGGACTGGAAACACCATATATTTT
13	TRBJ2-7	-	TRBV5-4	CASSLGDTYEQYF	TGTGCCAGCAGCTTGGGCGACACATACGAGCAGTACTTC
14	TRBJ1-1	TRBD1	TRBV29-1	CSSGDSFSNTEAFF	TGCAGCTCAGGGGACAGCTTTTCGAACACTGAAGCTTTCTTT